This T cell receptor (beta chain) was recorded in a study of blood T cells in healthy people across ages. A J-beta primer mix and a sample-barcoded 5' primer were used in a second PCR of roughly 7 to 12 cycles. TCRdb reanalysed the 5' RACE reads using MiXCR and keeps one entry per CDR3 protein. The data contain roughly 800,000 distinct CDR3 sequences, roughly 60% of them singletons. This sequence was found in a man aged 30 to 45 in good health. Sequenced: blood.

The CDR3: CASSLVEGGPTNEQFF. The CDR3, as DNA: TGCGCCAGCAGCTTGGTAGAGGGAGGGCCGACCAATGAGCAGTTCTTC. The chain couples TRBV5-1 to TRBJ2-1, with 7 positions matching TRBD2. V shed 0 bases, J shed 6 bases, and the junction held 9 bases outside the gene matches. Germline V gene data show CDR1 as SGHRS and CDR2 as YFSETQ. This CDR3 comprises 16 residues. Supplemented by reference TRBV5-1 and TRBJ2-1, the full variable domain reads KAGVTQTPRYLIKTRGQQVTLSCSPISGHRSVSWYQQTPGQGLQFLFEYFSETQRNKGNFPGRFSGRQFSNSRSEMNVSTLELGDSALYLCASSLVEGGPTNEQFFGPGTRLTVL.